Listed below are T cell receptor beta chains from one sample, sequenced in a study of neurological immune-mediated disorders. A single record per CDR3 protein comes from TCRdb applying MiXCR to the 5' RACE reads. In the table there are around 76,000 distinct CDR3 sequences, roughly 10% of which are singletons. Source material: PBMCs. The receptors here all came from a young man in good health. Each CDR3 is given with its conserved first and last residue. D genes are given only for firm matches. The size of a clone is reported for some rows only, either as once, few or many, or as a class for expanded clones.

D: TRBD2; J: TRBJ2-7; size: many; V: TRBV5-1; CDR3: CASSLRLSGNSYEQYF; DNA: TGCGCCAGCAGCCTACGTCTTAGCGGGAACTCCTACGAGCAGTACTTC
D: TRBD1; J: TRBJ1-2; size: many; V: TRBV5-1; CDR3: CASSTATGGDYGYTF; DNA: TGCGCCAGCAGTACGGCGACAGGGGGAGACTATGGCTACACCTTC
D: .; J: TRBJ2-5; size: few; V: TRBV11-3; CDR3: CASSLGRSETQYF; DNA: TGTGCCAGCAGCTTGGGACGGTCGGAGACCCAGTACTTC
D: TRBD2; J: TRBJ2-7; size: few; V: TRBV5-1; CDR3: CASSLSGTSNSYEQYF; DNA: TGCGCCAGCAGCTTGAGCGGGACCTCGAACTCCTACGAGCAGTACTTC
D: TRBD1; J: TRBJ1-4; size: many; V: TRBV4-1; CDR3: CASSGTAPRGEKLFF; DNA: TGCGCCAGCAGCGGGACAGCCCCGCGTGGTGAAAAACTGTTTTTT
D: .; J: TRBJ1-1; size: once; V: TRBV18; CDR3: CASSFDRRNTEAFF; DNA: TGTGCCAGCTCTTTCGACAGGAGGAACACTGAAGCTTTCTTT
D: TRBD1; J: TRBJ1-1; size: .; V: TRBV5-1; CDR3: CSSSSAGTGGTEAFF; DNA: TGCTCCAGCAGCTCAGCCGGGACAGGGGGGACTGAAGCTTTCTTT
D: .; J: TRBJ2-3; size: many; V: TRBV10-1; CDR3: CASSEPLTGGTQYF; DNA: TGCGCCAGCAGTGAACCGCTGACCGGCGGTACGCAGTATTTT
D: TRBD1; J: TRBJ1-1; size: many; V: TRBV12-3/TRBV12-4; CDR3: CASSHWAGGRSTEAFF; DNA: TGTGCCAGCAGTCATTGGGCAGGGGGCCGGAGCACTGAAGCTTTCTTT
D: .; J: TRBJ2-1; size: many; V: TRBV13; CDR3: CASDLRGFNEQFF; DNA: TGTGCCAGCGACCTTAGGGGCTTCAATGAGCAGTTCTTC
D: TRBD1; J: TRBJ2-2; size: many; V: TRBV15; CDR3: CATSRDRGAGELFF; DNA: TGTGCCACCAGCAGGGACAGGGGCGCCGGGGAGCTGTTTTTT
D: .; J: TRBJ2-1; size: .; V: TRBV28; CDR3: CASIVEDRVPYNEQFF; DNA: TGTGCCAGCATCGTAGAAGATAGGGTTCCCTACAATGAGCAGTTCTTC
D: .; J: TRBJ2-5; size: many; V: TRBV5-1; CDR3: CASSLTGQLQETQYF; DNA: TGCGCCAGCAGCTTGACTGGACAGCTCCAAGAGACCCAGTACTTC
D: TRBD1; J: TRBJ2-5; size: many; V: TRBV29-1; CDR3: CSVATGSGETQYF; DNA: TGCAGCGTCGCGACAGGGAGCGGCGAGACCCAGTACTTC
D: TRBD2; J: TRBJ2-3; size: many; V: TRBV6-6; CDR3: CASSRGSGSSTDTQYF; DNA: TGTGCCAGCAGTAGGGGTAGCGGGTCTAGCACAGATACGCAGTATTTT
D: TRBD1; J: TRBJ2-7; size: many; V: TRBV5-5; CDR3: CASTLLTGAEQYF; DNA: TGTGCCAGCACACTTTTGACAGGGGCCGAGCAGTACTTC
D: TRBD2; J: TRBJ2-5; size: many; V: TRBV29-1; CDR3: CSVAQNGGGETQYF; DNA: TGCAGCGTTGCACAAAACGGGGGGGGGGAGACCCAGTACTTC
D: .; J: TRBJ1-4; size: many; V: TRBV5-1; CDR3: CASSKETTNEKLFF; DNA: TGCGCCAGCAGTAAGGAGACAACTAATGAAAAACTGTTTTTT
D: .; J: TRBJ2-7; size: .; V: TRBV15; CDR3: CATSRDKFSGQYF; DNA: TGTGCCACCAGCAGAGATAAGTTTTCCGGGCAGTACTTC
D: .; J: TRBJ2-7; size: few; V: TRBV28; CDR3: CASSTPGGTYEQYF; DNA: TGTGCCAGCAGTACCCCCGGAGGGACCTACGAGCAGTACTTC
D: TRBD1; J: TRBJ2-3; size: many; V: TRBV15; CDR3: CATSRDRGFADTQYF; DNA: TGTGCCACCAGCAGGGACAGGGGATTCGCAGATACGCAGTATTTT
D: TRBD1; J: TRBJ2-5; size: many; V: TRBV15; CDR3: CATSPGTGVYQETQYF; DNA: TGTGCCACCAGCCCTGGGACAGGGGTGTACCAAGAGACCCAGTACTTC
D: TRBD1; J: TRBJ1-2; size: many; V: TRBV5-1; CDR3: CASSRGTEDSYTF; DNA: TGCGCCAGCAGTCGGGGGACAGAAGATTCCTACACCTTC
D: .; J: TRBJ2-2; size: many; V: TRBV29-1; CDR3: CSGFRTGELFF; DNA: TGCAGCGGATTTAGGACCGGGGAGCTGTTTTTT
D: .; J: TRBJ2-1; size: many; V: TRBV3-1; CDR3: CASSQEGEGVTINEQFF; DNA: TGTGCCAGCAGCCAAGAGGGCGAGGGGGTAACGATCAATGAGCAGTTCTTC
D: .; J: TRBJ2-7; size: .; V: TRBV28; CDR3: CASSSTGLVLSYEQYF; DNA: TGTGCCAGCAGTTCAACGGGACTGGTCCTCTCCTACGAGCAGTACTTC
D: TRBD1; J: TRBJ1-5; size: many; V: TRBV19; CDR3: CASLGTASNQPQHF; DNA: TGTGCCAGCCTTGGGACAGCTAGCAATCAGCCCCAGCATTTT
D: .; J: TRBJ1-1; size: many; V: TRBV4-1; CDR3: CASSQDRGRFEAFF; DNA: TGCGCCAGCAGCCAAGATCGTGGCCGGTTTGAAGCTTTCTTT
D: TRBD2; J: TRBJ2-7; size: many; V: TRBV7-2; CDR3: CASSFSAGTSGYEQYF; DNA: TGTGCCAGCAGCTTCTCCGCCGGGACTAGCGGATACGAGCAGTACTTC
D: .; J: TRBJ1-2; size: many; V: TRBV20-1; CDR3: CSASPVSYGYTF; DNA: TGCAGTGCTAGTCCAGTATCATATGGCTACACCTTC
D: TRBD1; J: TRBJ1-5; size: .; V: TRBV6-2/TRBV6-3; CDR3: CASRSGQVINHPQHF; DNA: TGCGCGAGCAGGTCGGGACAGGTTATCAATCATCCCCAGCATTTT
D: .; J: TRBJ2-1; size: many; V: TRBV4-2; CDR3: CASSQEFGALVSSYNEQFF; DNA: TGTGCCAGCAGCCAAGAATTTGGGGCCCTGGTCAGTTCCTACAATGAGCAGTTCTTC
D: .; J: TRBJ2-7; size: many; V: TRBV5-1; CDR3: CASSLDSNAYEQYF; DNA: TGCGCCAGCAGCTTGGACTCAAACGCCTACGAGCAGTACTTC
D: TRBD1; J: TRBJ2-7; size: .; V: TRBV29-1; CDR3: CSVVGTGIYEQYF; DNA: TGCAGCGTTGTTGGGACAGGGATCTACGAGCAGTACTTC
D: .; J: TRBJ2-2; size: many; V: TRBV7-3; CDR3: CASSLIRGDTGELFF; DNA: TGTGCCAGCAGCTTAATCAGGGGAGACACCGGGGAGCTGTTTTTT
D: .; J: TRBJ2-3; size: many; V: TRBV5-1; CDR3: CASSSGRDTPTDTQYF; DNA: TGCGCCAGCAGCTCTGGGCGGGACACCCCCACAGATACGCAGTATTTT
D: .; J: TRBJ2-1; size: .; V: TRBV20-1; CDR3: CSAPPSPYNEQFF; DNA: TGCAGTGCCCCCCCGAGCCCCTACAATGAGCAGTTCTTC
D: TRBD1; J: TRBJ2-7; size: many; V: TRBV10-3; CDR3: CAIKTGTGTYEQYF; DNA: TGTGCCATCAAGACCGGGACAGGGACCTACGAGCAGTACTTC
D: .; J: TRBJ1-3; size: many; V: TRBV9; CDR3: CASSSDSGNTIYF; DNA: TGTGCCAGCAGCTCCGATTCTGGAAACACCATATATTTT
D: TRBD1; J: TRBJ2-7; size: many; V: TRBV28; CDR3: CASSYSGTGAAEQYF; DNA: TGTGCCAGCAGTTACTCCGGGACAGGGGCCGCTGAGCAGTACTTC
D: .; J: TRBJ2-2; size: many; V: TRBV20-1; CDR3: CSARASQNTGELFF; DNA: TGCAGTGCTAGAGCCAGCCAGAACACCGGGGAGCTGTTTTTT
D: .; J: TRBJ2-3; size: many; V: TRBV20-1; CDR3: CSARDWSAFTDTQYF; DNA: TGCAGTGCTAGAGATTGGTCAGCTTTCACAGATACGCAGTATTTT
D: TRBD1; J: TRBJ2-5; size: few; V: TRBV20-1; CDR3: CSAARTGEQETQYF; DNA: TGCAGTGCGGCACGGACAGGGGAACAAGAGACCCAGTACTTC
D: .; J: TRBJ2-3; size: many; V: TRBV10-3; CDR3: CAISGAHTDTQYF; DNA: TGTGCCATCAGCGGAGCCCACACAGATACGCAGTATTTT
D: .; J: TRBJ1-5; size: many; V: TRBV20-1; CDR3: CSARSKTRVENQPQHF; DNA: TGCAGTGCTAGATCCAAGACAAGGGTTGAGAATCAGCCCCAGCATTTT